This T cell receptor beta chain was recovered during a study of shared clonotypes between healthy human individuals. Findings and caveats of the study: Estimated richness was generally greater in naive than memory subsets.

It was CD45RO-negative cells, positively selected for CCR7, that made up naive CD8 cells, with terminally differentiated effector memory CD45RA+ cells excluded. Points on this clone: Its antigen is unidentified.

Only in-frame clones appear in the TCRdb table, and some are missing; sequencing was by immunoSEQ multiplex PCR. The sample yields under 850,000 clones, roughly 92% seen once. The CDR3 runs to 16 residues. The V end was cut by 2 bases, the J end by 4 bases, with 15 bases between. The V gene's germline CDR1 is SGHRS and CDR2 YFSETQ. This sequence joins TRBV5-1 and TRBJ2-2, with D possibly matching TRBD2 (5 bases). The TCR comes from a man aged 30 to 45 in good health. The sample consisted of naive CD8+ T cells sorted from blood. CDR3 nucleotide sequence: TGCGCCAGCAGCTTCTATGGCGGAGAGGGCACCGGGGAGCTGTTTTTT. Its translation is CASSFYGGEGTGELFF.